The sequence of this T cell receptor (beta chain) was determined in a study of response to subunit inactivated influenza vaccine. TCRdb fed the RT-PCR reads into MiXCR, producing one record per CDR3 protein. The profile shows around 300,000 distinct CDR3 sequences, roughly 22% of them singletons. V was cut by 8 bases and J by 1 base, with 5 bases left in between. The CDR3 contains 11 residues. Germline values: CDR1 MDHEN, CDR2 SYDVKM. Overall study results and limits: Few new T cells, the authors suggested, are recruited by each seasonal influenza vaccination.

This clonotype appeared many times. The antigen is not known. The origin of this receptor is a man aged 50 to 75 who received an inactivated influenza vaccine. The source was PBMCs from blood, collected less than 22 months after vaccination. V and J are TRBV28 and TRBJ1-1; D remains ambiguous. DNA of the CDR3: TGTGCCAGCTGGGGGAACACTGAAGCTTTCTTT. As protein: CASWGNTEAFF.